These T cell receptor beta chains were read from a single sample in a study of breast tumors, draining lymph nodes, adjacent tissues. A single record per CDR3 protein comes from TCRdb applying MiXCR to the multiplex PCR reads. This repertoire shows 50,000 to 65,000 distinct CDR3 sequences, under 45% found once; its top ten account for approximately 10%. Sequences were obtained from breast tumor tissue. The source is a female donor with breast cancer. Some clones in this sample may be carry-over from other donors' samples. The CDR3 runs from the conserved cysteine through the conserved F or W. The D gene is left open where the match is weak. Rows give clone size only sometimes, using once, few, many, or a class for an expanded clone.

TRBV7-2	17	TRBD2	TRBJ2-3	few	CASSLEGTSGQGNEQYF	TGTGCCAGCAGCTTAGAGGGGACTAGCGGGCAAGGGAATGAGCAGTATTTT
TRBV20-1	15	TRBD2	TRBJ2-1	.	CSASQGGRVYNEQFF	TGCAGTGCTAGCCAGGGCGGGAGAGTATACAATGAGCAGTTCTTC
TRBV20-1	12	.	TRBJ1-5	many	CSARVPGGPQHF	TGCAGTGCTAGGGTCCCCGGAGGGCCCCAGCATTTT
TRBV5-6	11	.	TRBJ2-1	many	CASSRGNEQFF	TGTGCCAGCAGTCGCGGGAATGAGCAGTTCTTC
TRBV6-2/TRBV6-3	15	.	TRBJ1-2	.	CASSAMSGTHYGYTF	TGTGCCAGCAGTGCTATGTCCGGGACACACTATGGCTACACCTTC
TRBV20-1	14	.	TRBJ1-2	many	CSASAISINYGYTF	TGCAGTGCTAGTGCTATCAGCATTAACTATGGCTACACCTTC
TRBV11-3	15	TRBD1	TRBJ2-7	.	CASSQRPGTGVEQYF	TGTGCCAGCAGCCAACGTCCCGGGACAGGGGTTGAGCAGTACTTC
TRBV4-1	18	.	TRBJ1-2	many	CASSQQDFIGLANYGYTF	TGCGCCAGCAGCCAACAAGATTTTATAGGCCTCGCTAACTATGGCTACACCTTC
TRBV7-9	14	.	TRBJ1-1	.	CASSLGVGETEAFF	TGTGCCAGCAGCTTAGGTGTGGGCGAGACTGAAGCTTTCTTT
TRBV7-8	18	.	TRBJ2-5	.	CASSFTPLSGGYQETQYF	TGTGCCAGCAGCTTCACCCCACTTAGCGGCGGTTACCAAGAGACCCAGTACTTC
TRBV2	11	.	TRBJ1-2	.	CASREKGGHTF	TGCGCCAGCAGAGAAAAAGGTGGCCACACCTTC
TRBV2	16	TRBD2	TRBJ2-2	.	CASSLTSGGTTGELFF	TGTGCCAGCAGTCTGACTAGCGGGGGGACGACCGGGGAGCTGTTTTTT
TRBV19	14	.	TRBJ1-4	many	CASRISATNEKLFF	TGTGCCAGTAGAATCTCTGCAACTAATGAAAAACTGTTTTTT
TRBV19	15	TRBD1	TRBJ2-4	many	CASSIDWGQINIQYF	TGTGCCAGTAGTATAGATTGGGGACAGATAAACATTCAGTACTTC
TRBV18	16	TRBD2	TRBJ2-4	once	CASSETSGRAKNIQYF	TGTGCCAGCTCAGAGACTAGCGGGAGAGCCAAAAACATTCAGTACTTC
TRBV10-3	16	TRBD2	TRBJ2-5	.	CATKPTSGTERGAQYF	TGTGCCACCAAACCAACAAGCGGGACGGAGCGGGGGGCCCAGTACTTC
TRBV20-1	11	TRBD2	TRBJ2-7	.	CSAPTSSEQYF	TGCAGTGCACCGACTAGCTCCGAGCAGTACTTC
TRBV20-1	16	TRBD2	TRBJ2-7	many	CSADFRGSGSSYEQYF	TGCAGTGCCGATTTCCGGGGTAGCGGGTCCTCCTACGAGCAGTACTTC
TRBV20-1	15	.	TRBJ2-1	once	CSAFGGASSYNEQFF	TGCAGTGCCTTTGGCGGGGCTAGCTCCTACAATGAGCAGTTCTTC
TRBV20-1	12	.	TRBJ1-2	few	CSARRTGYGYTF	TGCAGTGCTAGACGGACCGGATACGGCTACACCTTC
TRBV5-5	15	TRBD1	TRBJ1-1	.	CASSRTGTETTEAFF	TGTGCCAGCAGCAGAACCGGGACAGAGACCACTGAAGCTTTCTTT
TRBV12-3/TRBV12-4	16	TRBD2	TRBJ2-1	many	CASSRGGLAGDNEQFF	TGTGCCAGCAGCCGCGGTGGGCTAGCGGGGGACAATGAGCAGTTCTTC
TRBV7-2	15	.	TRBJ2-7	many	CASSLDGKLDYEQYF	TGTGCCAGCAGCTTGGATGGGAAACTCGACTACGAGCAGTACTTC
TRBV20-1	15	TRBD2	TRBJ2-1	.	CSAGLAGVSYNEQFF	TGCAGTGCAGGTCTAGCGGGCGTCTCCTACAATGAGCAGTTCTTC